This T cell receptor (beta chain) was found in a study of early stage breast cancer tumors. Study-wide background: Most invasive tumors, twelve of 16, were ER+/PR+/HER2-. Study findings and constraints: Tumors had roughly 2.3-fold higher T cell density and higher clonality than adjacent normal breast tissue. Functional markers like CD4, CD8 and FOXP3 were missed in bulk sequencing. Tumor and normal breast were distinguished via blood comparison in most of the 16 patients.

Method: immunoSEQ multiplex PCR; TCRdb's copy keeps in-frame clones and lacks some. The sample has 25,000 to 30,000 clones; 70% to 90% are singletons. Concerning this clone: The antigen is not known.

The CDR3 runs to 15 residues. Trimming removed 4 bases from V and 8 bases from J; junction bases left unmatched: 10. Germline lookup yields CDR1 SGHRS and CDR2 YFSETQ. This chain links TRBV5-1 with TRBJ2-1, with 9 bases aligning to TRBD1. The sequence was obtained from a person in their fifties with breast cancer. The sequencing input was blood. This CDR3 is CASSPGQGLAYEQFF. In DNA, the CDR3 is TGCGCCAGCAGCCCTGGACAGGGGCTAGCCTATGAGCAGTTCTTC.